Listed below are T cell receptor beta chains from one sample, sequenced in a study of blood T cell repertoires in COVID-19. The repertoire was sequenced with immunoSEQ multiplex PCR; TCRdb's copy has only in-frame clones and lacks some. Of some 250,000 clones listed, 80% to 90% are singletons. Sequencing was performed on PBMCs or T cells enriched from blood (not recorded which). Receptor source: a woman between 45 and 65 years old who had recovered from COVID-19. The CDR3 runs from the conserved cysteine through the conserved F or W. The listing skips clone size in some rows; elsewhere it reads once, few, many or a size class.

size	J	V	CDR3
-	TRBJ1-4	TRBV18	CASSSGTTTFPNEKLFF
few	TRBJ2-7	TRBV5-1	CASSLDPSSISGQYF
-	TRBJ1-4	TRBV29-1	CSVSSGTTNEKLFF
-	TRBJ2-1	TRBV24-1	CATSDLQGGHEQFF
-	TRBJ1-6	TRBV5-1	CASSPRDNSYNSPLHF
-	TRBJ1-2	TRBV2	CASSRDRGYDYGYTF
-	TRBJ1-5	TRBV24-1	CATQQGNQPQHF
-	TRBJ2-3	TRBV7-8	CASSLVFTDTQYF
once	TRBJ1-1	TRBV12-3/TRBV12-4	CASSLEQLTEAFF
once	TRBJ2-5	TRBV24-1	CATSDSGTGKATSPPGTQYF
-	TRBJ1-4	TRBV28	CASSGIPNEKLFF
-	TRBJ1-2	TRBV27	CASSVDSVYGYTF
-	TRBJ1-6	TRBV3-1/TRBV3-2	CASSLPTGSSPLHF
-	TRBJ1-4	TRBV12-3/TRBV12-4	CASRGTQAEKLFF
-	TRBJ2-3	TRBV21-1	CASSPKTDTQYF
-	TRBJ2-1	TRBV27	CASSFVGRGKAINEQFF
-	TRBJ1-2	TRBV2	CASSFDRGRNYGYTF
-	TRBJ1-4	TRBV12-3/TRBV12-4	CASSLLGAEKLFF
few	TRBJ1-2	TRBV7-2	CASSLDLRRGQEGYTF
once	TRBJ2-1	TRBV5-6	CASSLGREGGLKFF
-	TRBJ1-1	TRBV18	CASSSRQGVGTEAFF
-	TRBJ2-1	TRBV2	CASREGPGGEQFF
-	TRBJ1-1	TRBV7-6	CASSRTGRHTEAFF
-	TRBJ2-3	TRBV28	CASRLAGGPGVAADTQYF
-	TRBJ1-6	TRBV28	CASSLRDSASPLHF
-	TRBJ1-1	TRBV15	CATSPRRGLMNTEAFF
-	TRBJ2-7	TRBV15	CATSAVRGVGEQYF
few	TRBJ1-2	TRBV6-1	CASSETGEPYGYTF
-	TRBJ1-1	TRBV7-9	CASSLQAANTEAFF
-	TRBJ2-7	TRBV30	CAWSLLGLGSHEQYF
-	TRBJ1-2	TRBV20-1	CSSGQLYGYTF
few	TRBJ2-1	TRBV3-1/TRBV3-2	CASSQQSSAGPYNEQFF
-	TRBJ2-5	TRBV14	CASSLGTEGPQETQYF
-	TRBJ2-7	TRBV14	CASSQMGTYEQYF
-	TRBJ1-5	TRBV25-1	CASSDSGRRDQPQHF
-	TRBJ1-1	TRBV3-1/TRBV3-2	CASRQGGKNTEAFF
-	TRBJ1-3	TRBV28	CASNRPGLSGNTIYF
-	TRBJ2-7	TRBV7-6	CASSSGVTYEQYF
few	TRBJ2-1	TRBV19	CASSPGATSGSLF
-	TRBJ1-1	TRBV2	CASMGTGWFGAFF
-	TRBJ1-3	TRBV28	CASRPGQAGNTIYF
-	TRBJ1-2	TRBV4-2	CASSQEIPGYGYTF
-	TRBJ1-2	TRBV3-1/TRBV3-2	CASSQGPLPGGGGYTF
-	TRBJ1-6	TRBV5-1	CASSSTGRYNSPLHF
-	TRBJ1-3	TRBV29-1	CSVEEEFFSGNTIYF
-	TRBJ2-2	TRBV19	CASSMRGQGRTGELFF
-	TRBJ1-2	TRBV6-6	CASSPREAGYTF
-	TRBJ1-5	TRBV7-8	CASSLFRVWDRTYSNQPQHF
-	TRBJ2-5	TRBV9	CASSVEDGRIYQETQYF
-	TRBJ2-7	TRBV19	CASSIGLGNYEQYF
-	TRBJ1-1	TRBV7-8	CASTTGADTEAFF
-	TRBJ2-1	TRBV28	CASRHLNLTSGRATGNEQFF
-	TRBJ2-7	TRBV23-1	CASSQSGQGYSYEQYF
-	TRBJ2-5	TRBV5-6	CASSLGQGKQETQYF